These 26 T cell receptor beta chains originate from one sample sequenced in a study of tumor-infiltrating lymphocytes in primary liver carcinoma. Using a constant-region primer together with ProtoScript II reverse transcriptase, TCR beta cDNA was made from about 500 ng of total RNA. Libraries covering TCR beta were generated through three nested multiplex PCR rounds (using a slightly modified ARM-PCR). In the first two PCR rounds, TRBV1-TRBV30 forward primers were paired with a C-beta reverse primer, and each round lasted approximately 10 cycles. TCRdb re-called the multiplex PCR reads with MiXCR, one entry per CDR3 protein. The top ten hold 65% to 80% of the sample, which has some 190,000 distinct CDR3 sequences, around 60% seen once. Germline DNA was also extracted, and blood RNA was taken from unsorted whole blood. The source material was peripheral blood. The receptor set was obtained from a man in his forties with primary liver carcinoma and hepatitis B virus infection.

The genes are TRBV5-8 and TRBJ2-2; D is perhaps TRBD1 or TRBD2 (7 bases each). V lost 0 bases and J lost 5, with 11 bases in between. Germline V CDR1 and CDR2: SGHTS, YDEGEE. The CDR3 is 15 amino acids. CDR3 residues: CASSLDRGGTGELFF. In nucleotides, the CDR3 is TGTGCCAGCAGCTTGGACAGGGGAGGGACCGGGGAGCTGTTTTTT.

Worth noting for this clonotype: Sequence at one end of the junction differs from germline and may be a read error. The chain joins TRBV11-2 to TRBJ1-1, with D unresolved. CDR3 length equals 15 residues. Germline V gene sequence: CDR1 SGHAT, CDR2 FQNNGV. The CDR3, as DNA: TGTACCAGTAGCCAAGAGGGTGGAGGGTATTCTGAAGCTTTCTTT. Protein: CTSSQEGGGYSEAFF. Full variable domain (missing parts from reference TRBV11-2 and TRBJ1-1): EAGVAQSPRYKIIEKRQSVAFWCNPISGHATLYWYQQILGQGPKLLIQFQNNGVVDDSQLPKDRFSAERLKGVDSTLKIQPAKLEDSAVYLCTSSQEGGGYSEAFFGQGTRLTVV.

For this clonotype: A read error may be the cause here, since a much bigger clone is one base away. The chain combines TRBV29-1 with TRBJ1-1, with 8 bases aligning to TRBD1. CDR3 length: 13 amino acids. The ends lost 8 bases at V and 5 bases at J; junction bases unmatched: 10. The germline V gene encodes CDR1 SQVTM and CDR2 ANQGSEA. CDR3 coding DNA: TGCAGCATTTCAACAGGGGGACAAACTGAAGCTTTCTTT. It is translated as CSISTGGQTEAFF.

The sample holds a few counts of this clonotype. The CDR3 sequence is CASRYQNTEAFF. In DNA, the CDR3 is TGTGCCAGCAGATACCAAAACACTGAAGCTTTCTTT. The chain couples TRBV28 to TRBJ1-1; no clear D gene. There are 12 residues in the CDR3. Germline CDR1 reads MDHEN; CDR2 reads SYDVKM. Deletions cut 6 bases from V and 2 bases from J, with 7 bases between.

V is TRBV4-1 and J is TRBJ1-6; possible D gene TRBD1, 5 bases. Germline V gene data show CDR1 as MGHRA and CDR2 as YSYEKL. V was shortened by 5 bases and J by 6 bases, with 17 bases between the two germline ends. This CDR3 is 16 amino acids long. The CDR3 DNA is TGCGCCAGCAGCTTATACACCGGGGCGGGTAATTCACCCCTCCACTTT. This translates into CASSLYTGAGNSPLHF.

J is TRBJ2-7 and V is TRBV7-9; D unclear. Germline loops: CDR1 SEHNR, CDR2 FQNEAQ (reference sequence). This CDR3 comprises 15 residues. Deletions cut 5 bases from V and 6 bases from J, with 20 bases between. CDR3 in amino acids: CASSPIFEGPLEQYF. The CDR3 nucleotides read TGTGCCAGCAGCCCTATATTTGAAGGGCCCCTCGAGCAGTACTTC. The entire variable domain, with the rest obtained from reference TRBV7-9 and TRBJ2-7, is as follows: DTGVSQNPRHKITKRGQNVTFRCDPISEHNRLYWYRQTLGQGPEFLTYFQNEAQLEKSRLLSDRFSAERPKGSFSTLEIQRTEQGDSAMYLCASSPIFEGPLEQYFGPGTRLTVT.

Concerning this clonotype itself: The junction does not match germline at one end; this may be a read error. The chain combines TRBV11-2 with TRBJ2-7; no firm D call. CDR1 SGHAT and CDR2 FQNNGV come from the germline V gene. This CDR3 is 14 amino acids long. The DNA for the CDR3 is TGTTCCAGGAGCTTAGGTGTAGGGTCCGGCGAGCAGTACTTC. Translating it yields CSRSLGVGSGEQYF.

Notes on this clonotype: No conserved phenylalanine or tryptophan ends this CDR3, so it is likely a read error. CDR3 DNA sequence: TGTGCCATCAGCTTTACAGGGAACACTGAAGCTTTCCTT. It yields the protein CAISFTGNTEAFL. The V and J genes are TRBV10-3 and TRBJ1-1, with a tentative D call TRBD1 (5 bases). This CDR3 has 13 residues. Deletions cut 6 bases from V and 1 base from J, with 9 bases between. The germline gives CDR1 ENHRY, CDR2 SYGVKD.

The chain employs TRBV4-1 and TRBJ2-3, with 11 positions matching TRBD2. The CDR3 consists of 19 residues. The V gene's germline CDR1 is MGHRA and CDR2 YSYEKL. The V segment lost 3 bases and the J segment 3 bases; nucleotides outside the gene matches: 14. CDR3 amino acids: CASSHRIAGGIMRTDTQYF. The CDR3 coding sequence is TGCGCCAGCAGCCACCGAATAGCGGGAGGGATCATGAGGACAGATACGCAGTATTTT.

Concerning this clonotype itself: Germline and junction disagree at one end, which may indicate a read error. This chain connects TRBV6-1 to TRBJ1-5, with D unclear. Per the germline V gene, CDR1 is MNHNS and CDR2 is SASEGT. The CDR3 runs 15 residues. The CDR3 here is CASSQVGQSNQSQHF. The CDR3 DNA sequence: TGTGCCAGCAGTCAGGTTGGGCAGTCGAATCAGTCCCAGCATTTT.

This sequence joins TRBV4-2 and TRBJ2-3; the match to TRBD1 covers 7 bases. Germline trimming cut 4 bases from V and 2 bases from J; bases unmatched to any gene: 12. Per germline, CDR1 LGHNA and CDR2 YNFKEQ. The CDR3 has 17 amino acids. CDR3 coding DNA: TGTGCCAGCAGCCCTCTCAGGGGGAGCGCTGACACAGATACGCAGTATTTT. This codes for CASSPLRGSADTDTQYF.

This clonotype was seen many times. The V call is TRBV11-2, the J call TRBJ1-2; TRBD1 aligns across 7 bases. V was clipped by 3 bases and J by 7 bases; unmatched bases: 5. Germline CDR1 and CDR2: SGHAT and FQNNGV. This CDR3 spans 13 amino acids. The CDR3 DNA is TGTGCCAGCAGCTTGGTACAGGGGCTTGGCTACACCTTC. It is translated as CASSLVQGLGYTF. Full variable domain (missing parts from reference TRBV11-2 and TRBJ1-2): EAGVAQSPRYKIIEKRQSVAFWCNPISGHATLYWYQQILGQGPKLLIQFQNNGVVDDSQLPKDRFSAERLKGVDSTLKIQPAKLEDSAVYLCASSLVQGLGYTFGSGTRLTVV.

The count of this clonotype is one. The chain has TRBV11-2 and TRBJ1-1; D perhaps matches TRBD1 (5 bases). This CDR3 has 15 amino acids. Germline CDR1 is SGHAT and CDR2 is FQNNGV. Here the CDR3 DNA reads TGTATCAGCAGCGCACCCCGGGGGGTGAACACTGAAGCTTTCTTT. Its translation is CISSAPRGVNTEAFF.

V is TRBV12-3 or TRBV12-4 and J is TRBJ1-1, with no clear D. Trimming removed 5 bases at V and 8 bases at J, with 12 bases between. The CDR3 has 12 residues. The CDR3 DNA is TGTGCCAGCAGTCTTCAGATTGTCGAAGCTTTCTTT. Its protein product is CASSLQIVEAFF.

On this clonotype: Germline is not matched at one junction end, which may reflect a read error. This chain uses TRBV11-2 with TRBJ2-7; possibly TRBD2 for D (7 bases). The CDR3 loop spans 14 amino acids. The V gene's germline CDR1 is SGHAT and CDR2 FQNNGV. CDR3 protein: CTSSLELGGGLQYF. CDR3 nucleotide sequence: TGTACCAGCAGCTTAGAATTGGGGGGGGGGCTCCAGTACTTC.

This chain connects TRBV28 to TRBJ1-4; D possibly corresponds to TRBD1 (6 bases). Trimming pared 4 bases from V and 7 bases from J, leaving 22 bases between. The length of the CDR3 is 17 residues. Germline V CDR1 and CDR2: MDHEN, SYDVKM. The CDR3 bases are TGTGCCAGCAGTTCACGCCTTCAGGGGACGGGAGGTGAAAAACTGTTTTTT. Protein sequence: CASSSRLQGTGGEKLFF.

With respect to this clonotype: At one boundary the junction diverges from the germline segment, which might be a read error. The rearrangement links TRBV11-2 to TRBJ1-1, with TRBD1 as a possible D gene (5 bases). The CDR3 has 15 amino acids. Germline-derived CDR1 and CDR2 are SGHAT and FQNNGV. In nucleotides, the CDR3 is TGTGCCAGCAGCTTAGATGTGGGGGGAAGGGCTGAAGCTTTCTTC. This sequence encodes CASSLDVGGRAEAFF.

With regard to this clonotype: This sequence may be a read error, since a much larger clone differs from it by one base. The chain combines TRBV11-3 with TRBJ1-5, with D possibly being TRBD1 (5 bases). Germline loops: CDR1 SGHNT, CDR2 YENEEA. The CDR3 sequence is 21 residues long. The CDR3 is CASSLERQISPYSGNNQPKHF. CDR3 bases: TGTGCCAGCAGCTTAGAACGACAGATCTCTCCTTACAGTGGCAATAATCAGCCCAAGCATTTT.

To note about this clonotype: At one boundary the junction diverges from the germline segment, which might be a read error. This chain links TRBV6-2 or TRBV6-3 with TRBJ1-5; D may be TRBD1 (6 bases). The CDR3 consists of 15 residues. The germline CDR1 and CDR2 sequences are MNHEY and SVGEGT. The CDR3: CACRPQGEGNQPQHF. The CDR3 DNA sequence: TGTGCCTGCAGACCACAGGGTGAGGGCAATCAGCCCCAGCATTTT.

With respect to this clonotype: A much larger clone lies one base from this, so it may be a read error. V and J are TRBV11-1 and TRBJ2-5; 8 bases match TRBD2. This CDR3 has 14 amino acids. Germline values: CDR1 SGHAT, CDR2 FQDESV (reference sequence). The CDR3 DNA reads TGTGCCAGCAGCTATACTAGCGGCCAAGGGACCCAGTACTTC. It yields the protein CASSYTSGQGTQYF.

Notes on this clonotype: This may arise from a read error, as a much more abundant clone is one base away. The rearrangement links TRBV29-1 to TRBJ1-5; 7 bases are shared with TRBD1. CDR3 size: 13 residues. CDR1 and CDR2 (germline): SQVTM, ANQGSEA. This CDR3 is CSVGGDRDQPHHF. CDR3 nucleotide sequence: TGCAGCGTTGGGGGGGACAGAGATCAGCCCCACCATTTT.

A note on this clonotype: Germline and junction disagree at one end, which may indicate a read error. This chain links TRBV6-5 with TRBJ2-7; 9 bases are shared with TRBD1. The CDR3 sequence is 15 residues long. Germline CDR1 MNHEY, CDR2 SVGAGI. This CDR3 is CASKLTGGIGYEQYF. The CDR3, as DNA: TGCGCCAGCAAACTTACAGGGGGCATAGGGTACGAGCAGTACTTC.

This clonotype was counted only a few times. V is TRBV28 and J is TRBJ2-2; 8 bases are shared with TRBD1. The J segment lost 5 bases and the V segment lost 4 bases, leaving 9 bases of the junction unmatched. The CDR3 is made up of 16 amino acids. The germline V gene encodes CDR1 MDHEN and CDR2 SYDVKM. The CDR3 coding sequence is TGTGCCAGCAGTTCCGGGGCAGGGGGCCGTACCGGGGAGCTGTTTTTT. This gives the protein CASSSGAGGRTGELFF.

This clonotype was detected once. This sequence joins TRBV5-1 and TRBJ2-5, with D tentatively TRBD2 (7 bases). V was shortened by 5 bases and J by 4 bases, with 18 bases between the two germline ends. The CDR3 runs to 15 residues. The germline V gene has CDR1 SGHRS and CDR2 YFSETQ. For the CDR3, the DNA is TGCGCCAGCAGATGGGCGGGGGCTGTAGGAGAGACCCAGTACTTC. Its translation is CASRWAGAVGETQYF.

Concerning this clonotype: A much larger clone differs from this one at a single base, so this may be a read error. The chain joins TRBV12-3 or TRBV12-4 to TRBJ2-7; TRBD1 agrees at 7 bases. CDR3 length equals 14 residues. V gave up 10 bases and J gave up 6 bases; unmatched junction bases: 15. For the CDR3, the DNA is TGTGCCAACACCTCGACAGGGTCAGGGTTCGAGCAGTACTTC. Protein product: CANTSTGSGFEQYF.

This clonotype showed up just a few times. The chain couples TRBV6-2 or TRBV6-3 to TRBJ2-1; the D gene is possibly TRBD2 (5 bases). The germline V gene encodes CDR1 MNHEY and CDR2 SVGEGT. The CDR3 spans 14 residues. Trimming stripped 8 bases from V and 6 bases from J, with 17 bases between. This CDR3 is CASLRSVNINEQFF. CDR3 DNA: TGTGCCAGCCTACGTAGCGTAAATATCAATGAGCAGTTCTTC.